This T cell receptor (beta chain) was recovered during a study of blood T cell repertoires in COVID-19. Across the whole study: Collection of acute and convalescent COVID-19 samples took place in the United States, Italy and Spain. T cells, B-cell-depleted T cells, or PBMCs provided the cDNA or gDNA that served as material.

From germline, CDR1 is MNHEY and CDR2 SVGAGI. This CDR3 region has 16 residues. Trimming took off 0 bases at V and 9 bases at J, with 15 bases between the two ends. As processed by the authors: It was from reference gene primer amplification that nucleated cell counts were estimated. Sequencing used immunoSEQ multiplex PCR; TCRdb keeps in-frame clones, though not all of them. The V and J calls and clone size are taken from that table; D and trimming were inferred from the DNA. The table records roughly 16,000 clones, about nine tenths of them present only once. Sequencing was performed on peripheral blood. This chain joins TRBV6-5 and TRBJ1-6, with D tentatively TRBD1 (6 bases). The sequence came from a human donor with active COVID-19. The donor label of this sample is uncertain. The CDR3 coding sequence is TGTGCCAGCAGTTACTCGAGGGGGTCGACGGGTTCACCCCTCCACTTT. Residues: CASSYSRGSTGSPLHF.